This T cell receptor beta chain was retrieved from a study of shared clonotypes between healthy human individuals (TCRdb year 2020). Background for the entire study: The cohort included three men and a couple of women between 18 and 49 years of age. Libraries were prepared and TCR repertoires were sequenced by different laboratories using diverse techniques, in order to increase sequencing depth and limit assay-specific biases. For each donor, CD4 naive and CD4 memory were each run on three plates, CD8 naive on two plates, and CD8 memory on one plate. The study deeply sequenced blood TCR repertoires of about 5 healthy adults to estimate repertoire size and the extent of clonotype sharing between individuals. Leukapheresis yielded between about 0.94 and 10 billion PBMCs per donor. Overall results and qualifications from the work: Rarefaction of sorted-subset datasets indicated incomplete sequencing despite the large sequencing depth. Clonotypes shared by all four sorted-subset donors showed higher generation probabilities than non-shared clonotypes. Pairwise subsampling led to the expectation that sequencing depth would affect the degree of clonotype sharing among donors. Naive subsets generally had larger estimated clonotype richness than memory subsets. Sampling was restricted to blood, and TCR repertoires in tissues likely differ from the TCR repertoires found in blood. When a handful of donors were compared, the shared fraction of clonotypes was roughly 4.8% for naive CD4, around 4% for naive CD8, roughly 2.5% for memory CD4, and 0.4% for memory CD8. The genetic and exposure-history diversity represented was limited by the small number of donors.

Trimming removed 3 bases from V and 2 bases from J, leaving 12 bases between the germline ends. For CDR1 and CDR2, the germline V gene (reference sequence) lists SEHNR and FQNEAQ. From cysteine to phenylalanine, the CDR3 is 15 amino acids long. The read is trimmed to its CDR3 DNA, 45 bases read in frame from base 1. Using the deep immunoSEQ assay, TCR CDR3 regions were amplified from genomic DNA by multiplex PCR. Extracted genomic DNA from each cell subset was distributed evenly across all wells of several immunoSEQ 96-well plates, and each plate was treated as a replicate. For sorted subsets, 150 to 250 ng of genomic DNA, equivalent to 30,000 or so T cell genomes, went into each replicate PCR. The purified libraries were quantified using a Qubit 3.0 fluorometer, sized with a Bioanalyzer 2100, and then quantified again using the KAPA Library Quantification kit. Each immunoSEQ 96-well plate was sequenced on its own single-read 150-cycle Illumina NextSeq 550 flow cell. On the study's bioinformatics: The immunoSEQ output contained only junctional sequences without quality scores, so filtering could not match that applied to full-length reads. To assign V/J genes and CDR3, sequences were annotated using PyIR, a Python wrapper for IgBLAST v1.9, with IMGT germline references. Reads were removed for weak V/J assignments (E-value above 1e-6), missing CDR3, stop codons, out-of-frame junctions, or ambiguous translated residues. V3J clonotypes were defined by identical inferred V gene, J gene, and CDR3 amino acid sequence. To compute the percentage overlap between repertoires, the number of shared unique clonotypes was divided by the size of the smaller repertoire. Richness of each repertoire was evaluated using RTK rarefaction, the Chao1 estimator, and Recon v2.1 estimates of unobserved clonotypes. For all TCRbeta clonotypes obtained by the gDNA method from a handful of donors, generation probabilities were computed with OLGA. Entries here come from immuneACCESS through TCRdb and include only in-frame sequences with V and J called. Some clones fail to appear in such tables; in the studies checked, an unresolved V gene covers under half of the shortfall, and the cause of the remainder is unknown. V, J and clone size were drawn from that table, and D and trimming were deduced from the DNA. The sample has a few million clones on record, around nine tenths of them singletons. The leading ten clones occupy 0.11% to 0.15% of the sample.

Healthy HIV-negative adults with no recently reported acute infections or vaccinations were included as donors. Every donor was a Caucasian adult living in Nashville, Tennessee, USA. CD4+ T cells were enriched by magnetic negative selection; naive cells were then positively selected on CD45RA, and the negative fraction formed the memory subset. After blood collection by leukapheresis, PBMCs were isolated using Ficoll-Histopaque density gradient centrifugation and then cryopreserved in the vapor phase of liquid nitrogen. Analytical flow cytometry was used to check the purity and quantity of each magnetically sorted T cell population. Genomic DNA was isolated from every sorted fraction and measured by UV absorbance on a Nanodrop 2000c. Remarks on this clone: The specificity of this receptor is unknown. Base qualities are missing; no much larger clone stands one base away.

This TCR derives from a man between 18 and 35 years old in good health. The sequence joins TRBV7-9 to TRBJ2-3, with the identity of the D gene unclear. Specimen: naive CD4+ T cells sorted from blood. The sample's cell subset or site label, decoded: CD45RA+ positively selected. The CDR3 loop reads CASSLDGFATDTQYF. The base sequence is TGTGCCAGCAGCTTGGATGGGTTTGCCACAGATACGCAGTATTTT.